The 22 T cell receptor beta chains given below trace back to one sample, sequenced in a study of T cell repertoires in cytomegalovirus infection. MiXCR, run by TCRdb on the reads, gives a single entry per CDR3 protein. The repertoire holds roughly 720,000 distinct CDR3 sequences, with less than 40% as singletons. Sample: PBMCs. These receptors all come from a human donor in good health (CMV status not recorded). Some clones in this sample may be carry-over from other donors' samples.

CDR3 nucleotides: TGTGCCAGCAGTGAATATATCAGGGGTCCCGACACCGGGGAGCTGTTTTTT. Encoded protein: CASSEYIRGPDTGELFF. The genes are TRBV25-1 and TRBJ2-2; D may be TRBD1 (6 bases). Trimming cost V 0 bases and J 3 bases, with 14 bases left between them. The length of the CDR3 is 17 residues. CDR1 and CDR2 from the germline V gene are MGHDK and SYGVNS.

This clonotype has a handful of counts. The V call is TRBV9, the J call TRBJ2-7, with D perhaps matching TRBD2 (6 bases). V lost 0 bases and J lost 0, with 10 bases in between. The CDR3 runs to 15 residues. Germline V gene data show CDR1 as SGDLS and CDR2 as YYNGEE. The CDR3 spells CASSVGSGSSYEQYF. The CDR3, as DNA: TGTGCCAGCAGCGTAGGTAGCGGCAGCTCCTACGAGCAGTACTTC. Full variable domain (rest looked up from reference TRBV9 and TRBJ2-7): DSGVTQTPKHLITATGQRVTLRCSPRSGDLSVYWYQQSLDQGLQFLIQYYNGEERAKGNILERFSAQQFPDLHSELNLSSLELGDSALYFCASSVGSGSSYEQYFGPGTRLTVT.

This clonotype was recorded a few times. The chain has TRBV4-1 and TRBJ2-3; 8 positions match TRBD2. The CDR3 length is 16 residues. Germline assignment: CDR1 MGHRA and CDR2 YSYEKL. Trimming took 4 bases from V and 3 from J; bases not matched to a gene: 9. The CDR3 reads CASSPGTSRGTDTQYF. The CDR3 coding sequence is TGCGCCAGCAGCCCCGGGACTAGTCGGGGAACAGATACGCAGTATTTT.

The chain combines TRBV5-1 with TRBJ1-2; D possibly corresponds to TRBD1 (5 bases). V dropped 4 bases and J dropped 3 bases, with 25 bases sitting between them. The germline CDR1 and CDR2 sequences are SGHRS and YFSETQ. The CDR3 has 18 amino acids. This CDR3 is CASSAAGLGTPGDYGYTF. CDR3 sequence (DNA): TGCGCCAGCAGCGCGGCCGGTCTCGGGACTCCGGGGGACTATGGCTACACCTTC.

The chain carries TRBV28 and TRBJ2-1; D tentatively reads TRBD1 or TRBD2 (5 bases each). This CDR3 is 16 amino acids long. Germline V gene data show CDR1 as MDHEN and CDR2 as SYDVKM. Trimming left V 4 bases short and J 4 bases short, with 17 bases between. The CDR3: CASSSEGEGIYNEQFF. CDR3 DNA: TGTGCCAGCAGTTCTGAGGGAGAGGGGATTTACAATGAGCAGTTCTTC. Filled out from reference TRBV28 and TRBJ2-1, the complete variable domain reads DVKVTQSSRYLVKRTGEKVFLECVQDMDHENMFWYRQDPGLGLRLIYFSYDVKMKEKGDIPEGYSVSREKKERFSLILESASTNQTSMYLCASSSEGEGIYNEQFFGPGTRLTVL.

This clonotype was counted many times. The chain has TRBV7-2 and TRBJ2-1; D is uncertain. CDR3 length: 14 amino acids. Per the germline V gene, CDR1 is SGHTA and CDR2 is FQGNSA. Between the trimmed V and J ends, which lost 1 base and 8 bases, there was a span of 12 bases. The CDR3 sequence: CASSLDPGVYEQFF. The CDR3 bases are TGTGCCAGCAGCTTAGATCCCGGAGTCTATGAGCAGTTCTTC.

The rearrangement links TRBV11-2 to TRBJ2-3; possibly TRBD2 for D (6 bases). Germline CDR1 reads SGHAT; CDR2 reads FQNNGV. The CDR3 contains 14 residues. The germline V and J ends were trimmed by 6 bases and 0 bases, with 10 bases remaining between them. The CDR3 DNA follows: TGTGCCAGCAGATTTGGAGGGAGCACAGATACGCAGTATTTT. It specifies CASRFGGSTDTQYF.

Remarks on this clonotype: In this CDR3 the conserved last residue, phenylalanine or tryptophan, is missing, so a read error is likely. Because the CDR3's place on the DNA is in doubt, the DNA is left out and the CDR3 is given as listed by TCRdb. The chain combines TRBV10-3 with TRBJ1-2; the D call in the table, TRBD1, was not verified against the DNA. The CDR3 adds up to 12 amino acids, both ends counted. Germline assignment: CDR1 ENHRY and CDR2 SYGVKD. The CDR3 here is CSISFTGAGYTC.

This clonotype was found many times. The chain joins TRBV7-6 to TRBJ2-7, with D unclear. The CDR3 totals 14 residues. V shed 2 bases and J shed 2 bases, with 10 bases lying between them. Germline lookup yields CDR1 SGHVS and CDR2 FNYEAQ. The DNA of the CDR3 is TGTGCCAGCAGCTTAACAGCGCCTGCCTACGAGCAGTACTTC. It encodes CASSLTAPAYEQYF.

Ten or more counts support this clonotype. V usage is TRBV7-2 and J usage is TRBJ2-2; TRBD1 might be the D (5 bases). CDR1 is SGHTA and CDR2 is FQGNSA in the germline V gene. V was cut by 5 bases and J by 5 bases, with 12 bases left in between. The CDR3 runs to 14 residues. The CDR3 reads CASSPQGQTGELFF. CDR3 bases: TGTGCCAGCAGCCCCCAGGGCCAAACCGGGGAGCTGTTTTTT.

This chain joins TRBV20-1 and TRBJ1-5; TRBD1 agrees at 8 bases. V shed 5 bases, J shed 4 bases, and the junction held 4 bases outside the gene matches. From germline, CDR1 is DFQATT and CDR2 SNEGSKA (reference sequence). The CDR3 runs 13 residues. CDR3 nucleotides: TGCAGTGCTCCAGACAGGGGTAATCAGCCCCAGCATTTT. Its protein is CSAPDRGNQPQHF.

The gene calls are TRBV28 and TRBJ1-3; maybe TRBD1 (6 bases). Germline V lookup: CDR1 MDHEN, CDR2 SYDVKM. Trimming took off 5 bases at V and 5 bases at J, with 22 bases between the two ends. This CDR3 spans 17 amino acids. CDR3 nucleotide sequence: TGTGCCAGCAGTCTCCCTGAAAGGGGGGCGAGACGAAACACCATATATTTT. As protein: CASSLPERGARRNTIYF.

V usage is TRBV19 and J usage is TRBJ1-5, with 8 bases matching TRBD1. Looked up from germline, CDR1 is LNHDA and CDR2 is SQIVND (reference sequence). V dropped 8 bases and J dropped 3; count of bases not matched to a gene: 9. The CDR3 has 15 amino acids. This chain's CDR3 is CASSPDRASNQPQHF. The CDR3 coding sequence is TGTGCCAGTTCCCCGGACAGGGCGTCCAATCAGCCCCAGCATTTT.

The CDR3 bases are TGCAGTGCCGCCGGGACAGGGAATCAGCCCCAGCATTTT. Its translation: CSAAGTGNQPQHF. V usage is TRBV20-1 and J usage is TRBJ1-5; 9 bases are shared with TRBD1. The V segment lost 6 bases and the J segment 4 bases; nucleotides outside the gene matches: 4. Germline CDR1 and CDR2: DFQATT and SNEGSKA (reference sequence). CDR3 length equals 13 residues.

This chain uses TRBV7-2 with TRBJ1-1; D is uncertain. From germline, CDR1 is SGHTA and CDR2 FQGNSA. V gave up 2 bases and J gave up 0 bases, with 7 bases separating them. The CDR3 loop spans 14 amino acids. The CDR3 is CASSLLTLNTEAFF. For the CDR3, the DNA is TGTGCCAGCAGCTTACTCACCCTGAACACTGAAGCTTTCTTT.

The rearrangement joins TRBV11-2 to TRBJ2-5; either TRBD1 or TRBD2 may fit D (6 bases each). Germline CDR1 SGHAT, CDR2 FQNNGV. V was shortened by 1 base and J by 5 bases, with 14 bases between the two germline ends. The CDR3 sequence is 15 residues long. The CDR3 loop is CASSLGPGARETQYF. The CDR3 DNA reads TGTGCCAGCAGCTTAGGTCCGGGGGCGCGGGAGACCCAGTACTTC. Full variable domain (remainder filled in from reference TRBV11-2 and TRBJ2-5): EAGVAQSPRYKIIEKRQSVAFWCNPISGHATLYWYQQILGQGPKLLIQFQNNGVVDDSQLPKDRFSAERLKGVDSTLKIQPAKLEDSAVYLCASSLGPGARETQYFGPGTRLLVL.

This chain joins TRBV20-1 and TRBJ2-7, with 7 bases fitting TRBD2. CDR3 length: 12 amino acids. V lost 4 bases, J lost 3 bases, and 3 bases stayed unmatched. Germline V gene lookup returns CDR1 DFQATT and CDR2 SNEGSKA (reference sequence). In nucleotides, the CDR3 is TGCAGTGCTACCGGGACTAACTACGAGCAGTACTTC. It is translated as CSATGTNYEQYF.

This clonotype was recorded a few times. This chain uses TRBV5-6 with TRBJ2-4; D remains unclear. The CDR3 runs 14 residues. Per germline, CDR1 SGHDT and CDR2 YYEEEE. The ends were cut back, 0 bases at V and 9 bases at J, with 13 bases in the middle. The CDR3 protein is CASSLGWRISIQYF. Here the CDR3 DNA reads TGTGCCAGCAGCTTGGGGTGGCGGATTAGCATTCAGTACTTC.

Remarks on this clonotype: A much larger clone lies a single base off, so this may be a read error. This chain connects TRBV7-8 to TRBJ2-7, with D unclear. Per the germline V gene, CDR1 is SGHVS and CDR2 is FQNEAQ. The CDR3 totals 17 residues. DNA of the CDR3: TGTGCCAGAAGCTTAGTCGGCAGCCTTCTACCCCCTAACGAGCAGTACTTC. This encodes CARSLVGSLLPPNEQYF.

This clonotype was recorded at least ten times. V and J are TRBV28 and TRBJ2-4; 7 bases are a match to TRBD2. The germline V gene encodes CDR1 MDHEN and CDR2 SYDVKM. This CDR3 comprises 15 residues. V shed 7 bases and J 2 bases; nucleotides not matched to a gene: 8. Here the CDR3 DNA reads TGTGCCAGCACTCCGGGGGGTTTGACCAAAAACATTCAGTACTTC. This codes for CASTPGGLTKNIQYF.

This clonotype appeared a few times. The V call is TRBV29-1, the J call TRBJ1-2; 10 bases are a match to TRBD1. Germline trimming cut 6 bases from V and 2 bases from J; bases unmatched to any gene: 6. This CDR3 spans 14 amino acids. Looked up from germline, CDR1 is SQVTM and CDR2 is ANQGSEA. This chain's CDR3 is CSVLDRGRNYGYTF. The CDR3 DNA reads as TGCAGCGTCCTCGACAGGGGGCGGAACTATGGCTACACCTTC.

Turning to this clonotype: A clone one base away is much larger, so this may be a read error. The chain employs TRBV7-9 and TRBJ1-6; 9 nucleotides agree with TRBD1. The CDR3 runs to 13 residues. Germline V lookup: CDR1 SEHNR, CDR2 FQNEAQ (reference sequence). The V gene end was trimmed by 5 bases and the J gene end by 9 bases; junction bases not matched to a gene: 2. The CDR3 DNA reads as TGTGCCAGCAGCGGGACAGGGATTTCACCCCTCCACTTT. Protein: CASSGTGISPLHF.